The source of this T cell receptor (beta chain) is a study of identical twins. TCRdb fed the 5' RACE reads into MiXCR, producing one record per CDR3 protein. The table lists about 730,000 distinct CDR3 sequences, roughly 20% of them singletons. These data are also associated with another study on T cells expressing NK-cell markers.

The specimen was PBMCs. This TCR derives from a woman younger than 30 in good health.

CDR3 DNA: TGCAGCGTTGTGCAGCGGGAGGGCTATGAGCAGTTCTTC. Its translation: CSVVQREGYEQFF. V is TRBV29-1 and J is TRBJ2-1, with TRBD2 matching over 10 bases. Per the germline V gene, CDR1 is SQVTM and CDR2 is ANQGSEA. The CDR3 runs to 13 residues. V shed 4 bases and J 8 bases; nucleotides not matched to a gene: 5.